A selection of T cell receptor beta chains follows, all from one sample in a study of T cells in localized non-small cell lung cancer. The table came from immunoSEQ multiplex PCR; TCRdb's copy has only in-frame clones and leaves some out. The sample holds 60,000 or so clones, 81% seen once. The sample in question was PBMCs, obtained before any cancer treatment. The receptors derive from a man aged 35-75 years with stage II lung adenocarcinoma. Each CDR3 is given with its conserved first and last residue. Each record gives: J gene, D gene, clone size, V gene, CDR3 protein, CDR3 DNA. D genes are given only for firm matches. The size of a clone is reported for some rows only, either as once, few or many, or as a class for expanded clones.

TRBJ1-3 NA NA TRBV19 CASSIERPWTGNTIYF TGTGCCAGTAGTATAGAGCGTCCCTGGACGGGAAACACCATATATTTT
TRBJ1-2 NA once TRBV29-1 CSVTGDVYGYTF TGCAGCGTAACGGGTGACGTTTATGGCTACACCTTC
TRBJ2-3 NA NA TRBV11-1 CASSSDPFGTDTQYF TGTGCCAGCAGCTCGGACCCGTTCGGCACAGATACGCAGTATTTT
TRBJ1-2 NA NA TRBV7-2 CASSLTGAANYGYTF TGTGCCAGCAGCCTTACTGGGGCCGCTAACTATGGCTACACCTTC
TRBJ1-2 NA NA TRBV18 CASSPQGRGAYGYTF TGTGCCAGCTCACCACAAGGTCGGGGGGCCTATGGCTACACCTTC
TRBJ2-7 NA NA TRBV19 CASSLQGSIGYEQYF TGTGCCAGTAGTCTTCAGGGTTCCATTGGCTACGAGCAGTACTTC
TRBJ2-2 NA NA TRBV7-3 CASSLVADNTGELFF TGTGCCAGCAGCTTGGTAGCGGACAACACCGGGGAGCTGTTTTTT
TRBJ1-2 NA once TRBV9 CASSVGGRENGYTF TGTGCCAGCAGCGTAGGGGGCAGGGAGAATGGCTACACCTTC
TRBJ1-2 NA NA TRBV19 CASSLQGGYTF TGTGCCAGTAGTCTACAGGGTGGCTACACCTTC
TRBJ2-7 TRBD2 once TRBV25-1 CASSESPVTSGRPYEQYF TGTGCCAGCAGTGAATCCCCCGTGACTAGCGGGAGGCCCTACGAGCAGTACTTC
TRBJ2-1 NA NA TRBV4-3 CASSPSRSVGDYNEQFF TGCGCCAGCAGCCCCTCCAGGTCTGTCGGGGACTACAATGAGCAGTTCTTC
TRBJ2-1 NA few TRBV21-1 CASSKGTPPGNEQFF TGTGCCAGCAGCAAAGGGACCCCGCCGGGAAATGAGCAGTTCTTC
TRBJ2-7 TRBD1 NA TRBV11-3 CASSSRGTGSYEQYF TGTGCCAGCAGCTCACGTGGGACAGGGAGCTACGAGCAGTACTTC
TRBJ1-4 NA NA TRBV4-2 CASSQELPNEKLFF TGTGCCAGCAGCCAAGAGCTCCCTAATGAAAAACTGTTTTTT
TRBJ1-5 NA NA TRBV4-2 CASSQFTGMPQHF TGTGCCAGCAGCCAATTCACAGGGATGCCCCAGCATTTT
TRBJ2-2 TRBD2 NA TRBV25-1 CASSPLAGGVANTGELFF TGTGCCAGCAGTCCCCTAGCGGGAGGGGTTGCGAACACCGGGGAGCTGTTTTTT
TRBJ1-1 TRBD1 once TRBV7-2 CASSWEGQVHTEAFF TGTGCCAGCAGCTGGGAGGGACAGGTCCACACTGAAGCTTTCTTT
TRBJ2-5 TRBD2 NA TRBV4-2 CASSLSGTSGSGETQYF TGTGCCAGCAGCCTCTCCGGGACTAGCGGGAGCGGGGAGACCCAGTACTTC
TRBJ1-1 NA NA TRBV7-8 CASSLDPTRWDTEAFF TGTGCCAGCAGCTTAGACCCCACAAGGTGGGACACTGAAGCTTTCTTT